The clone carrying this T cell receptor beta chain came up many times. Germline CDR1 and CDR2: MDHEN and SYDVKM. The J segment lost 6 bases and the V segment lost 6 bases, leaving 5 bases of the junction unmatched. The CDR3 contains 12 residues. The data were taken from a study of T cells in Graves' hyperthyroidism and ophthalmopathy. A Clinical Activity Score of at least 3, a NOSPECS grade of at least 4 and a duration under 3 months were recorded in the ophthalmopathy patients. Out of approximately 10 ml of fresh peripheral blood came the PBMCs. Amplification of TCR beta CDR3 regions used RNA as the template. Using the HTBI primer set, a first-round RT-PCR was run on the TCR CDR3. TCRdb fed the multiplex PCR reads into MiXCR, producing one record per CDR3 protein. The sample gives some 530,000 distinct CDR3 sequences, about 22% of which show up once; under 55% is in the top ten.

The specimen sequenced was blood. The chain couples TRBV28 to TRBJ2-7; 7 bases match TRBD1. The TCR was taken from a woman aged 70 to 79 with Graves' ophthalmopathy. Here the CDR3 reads CASRRGLGEQYF. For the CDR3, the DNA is TGTGCCAGCAGGAGGGGGCTAGGCGAGCAGTACTTC.